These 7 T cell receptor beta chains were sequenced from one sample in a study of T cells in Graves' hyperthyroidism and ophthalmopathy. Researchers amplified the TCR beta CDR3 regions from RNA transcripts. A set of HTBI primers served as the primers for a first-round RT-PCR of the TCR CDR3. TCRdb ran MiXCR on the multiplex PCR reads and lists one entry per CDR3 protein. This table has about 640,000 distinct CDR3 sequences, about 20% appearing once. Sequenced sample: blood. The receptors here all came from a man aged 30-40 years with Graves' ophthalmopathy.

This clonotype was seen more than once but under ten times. The CDR3 nucleotides are TGCAGTGCTTTGGAGAATAGCAATCAGCCCCAGCATTTT. It specifies CSALENSNQPQHF. The chain recombines TRBV20-1 with TRBJ1-5; D not resolved. This CDR3 is 13 amino acids long. With 5 bases removed from V and 0 bases from J, the gap between germline ends came to 8 bases. Germline CDR1 is DFQATT and CDR2 is SNEGSKA (reference sequence).

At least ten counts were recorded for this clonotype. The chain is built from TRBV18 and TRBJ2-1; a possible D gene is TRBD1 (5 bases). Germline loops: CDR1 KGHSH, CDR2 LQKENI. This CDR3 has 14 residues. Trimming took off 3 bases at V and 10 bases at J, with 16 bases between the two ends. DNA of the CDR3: TGTGCCAGCTCACCGGTTCATGGGGCTAGAGAGCAGTTCTTC. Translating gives CASSPVHGAREQFF.

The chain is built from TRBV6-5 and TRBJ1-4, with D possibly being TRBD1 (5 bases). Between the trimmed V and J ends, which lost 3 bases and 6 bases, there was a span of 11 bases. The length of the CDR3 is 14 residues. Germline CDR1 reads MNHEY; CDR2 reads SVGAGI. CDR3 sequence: CASSYSGIHEKLFF. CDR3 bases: TGTGCCAGCAGTTATTCAGGGATACATGAAAAACTGTTTTTT.

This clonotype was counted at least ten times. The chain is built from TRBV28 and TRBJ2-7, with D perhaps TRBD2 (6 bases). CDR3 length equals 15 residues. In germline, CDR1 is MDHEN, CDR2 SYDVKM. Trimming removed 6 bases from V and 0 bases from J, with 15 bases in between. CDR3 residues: CASSGGPGISYEQYF. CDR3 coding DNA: TGTGCCAGCAGCGGGGGTCCGGGGATCTCCTACGAGCAGTACTTC.

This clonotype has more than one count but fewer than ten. The CDR3 sequence is CSARGDTGQPQHF. DNA for the CDR3: TGCAGTGCTAGAGGGGACACCGGGCAGCCCCAGCATTTT. The chain links TRBV20-1 to TRBJ1-5, with D perhaps matching TRBD1 (6 bases). Per germline, CDR1 DFQATT and CDR2 SNEGSKA (reference sequence). The CDR3 loop spans 13 amino acids. Trimming shortened V by 1 base and J by 7 bases, and 11 bases separated the two germline ends.

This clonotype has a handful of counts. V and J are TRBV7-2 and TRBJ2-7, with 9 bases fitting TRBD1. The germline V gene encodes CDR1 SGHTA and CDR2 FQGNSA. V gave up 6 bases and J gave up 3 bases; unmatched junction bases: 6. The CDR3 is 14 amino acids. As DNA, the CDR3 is TGTGCCAGCAGTCAGAGGGGACAGGGCTACGAGCAGTACTTC. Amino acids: CASSQRGQGYEQYF.

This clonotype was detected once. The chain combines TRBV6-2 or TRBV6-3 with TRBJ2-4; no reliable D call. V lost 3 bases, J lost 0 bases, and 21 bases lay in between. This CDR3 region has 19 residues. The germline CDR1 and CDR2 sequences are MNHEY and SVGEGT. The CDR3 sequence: CASSYLQKLGTVAKNIQYF. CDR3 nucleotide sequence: TGTGCCAGCAGTTATTTGCAGAAGCTAGGAACAGTAGCCAAAAACATTCAGTACTTC.